The rows below give T cell receptor gamma chains drawn from one sample of a study of Vδ1+ human thymocytes. TCRdb re-called the multiplex PCR reads with CATT. Here the sample spans around 30,000 gamma-chain clones, around 18% being singletons. Material for sequencing was Vdelta1+ gamma-delta thymocytes from the thymus. All receptors derive from a boy in the first two years of life who had congenital heart surgery. Both conserved end residues are trimmed from each CDR3.

v_gene	j_gene	CDR3aa
TRGV3	TRGJ1/TRGJ2	ATWDRPWYKKL
TRGV9	TRGJP1	ALWEVTPTTGWFKI
TRGV8	TRGJ1/TRGJ2	ATWVSYYKKL
TRGV4	TRGJ1/TRGJ2	ATWDGRSQPAYYKKL
TRGV4	TRGJ1/TRGJ2	ATWDLDYKKL
TRGV5	TRGJ1/TRGJ2	ATWDPWRNKKL
TRGV2	TRGJ1/TRGJ2	ATWDEYGKL
TRGV2	TRGJ1/TRGJ2	ATWDGLGYKKL
TRGV4	TRGJP1	ATWDGPGWFKI
TRGV4	TRGJ1/TRGJ2	ATWDGGGYYKKL
TRGV2	TRGJ1/TRGJ2	ATWDGPFGSEHKKL
TRGV4	TRGJ1/TRGJ2	ATWAWGIPYYKKL
TRGV4	TRGJ1/TRGJ2	ATWDGRRYYKKL
TRGV2	TRGJ1/TRGJ2	ATWSLVAGKL
TRGV5	TRGJ1/TRGJ2	ATWDRQKKL
TRGV9	TRGJ1/TRGJ2	ALWEVRRSYKKL
TRGV9	TRGJ1/TRGJ2	ALWEVRQNYYKKL
TRGV9	TRGJ1/TRGJ2	ALWDPTQDYRPGAQDYYKKL
TRGV2	TRGJ1/TRGJ2	ATWDGLEKL
TRGV5	TRGJ1/TRGJ2	ATWDKRKDYKKL
TRGV2	TRGJP2	ATWDGLRNDWINT
TRGV9	TRGJ1/TRGJ2	ALWEPSITVNYYKKL
TRGV4	TRGJ1/TRGJ2	ATWDGYKKL
TRGV9	TRGJ1/TRGJ2	ALWEASRRYYKKL
TRGV9	TRGJP1	ALWEVYGTGWFKI
TRGV3	TRGJ1/TRGJ2	ATWDGENYYKKL
TRGV9	TRGJ1/TRGJ2	ALWGNRHYKKL